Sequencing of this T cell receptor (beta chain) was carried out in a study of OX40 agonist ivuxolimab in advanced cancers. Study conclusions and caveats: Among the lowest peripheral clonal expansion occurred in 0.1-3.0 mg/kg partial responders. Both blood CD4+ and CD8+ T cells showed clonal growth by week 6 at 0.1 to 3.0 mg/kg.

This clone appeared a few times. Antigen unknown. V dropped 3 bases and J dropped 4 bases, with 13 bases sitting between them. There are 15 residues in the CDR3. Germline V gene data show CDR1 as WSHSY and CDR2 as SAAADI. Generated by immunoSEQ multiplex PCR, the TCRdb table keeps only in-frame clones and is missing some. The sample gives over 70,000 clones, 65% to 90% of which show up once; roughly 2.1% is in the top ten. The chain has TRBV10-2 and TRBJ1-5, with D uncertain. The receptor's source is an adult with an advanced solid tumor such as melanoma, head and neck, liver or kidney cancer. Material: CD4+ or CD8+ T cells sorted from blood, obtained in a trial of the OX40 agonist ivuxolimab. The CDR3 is CASSDTSGGNQPQHF. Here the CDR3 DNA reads TGCGCCAGCAGTGACACGAGCGGAGGAAATCAGCCCCAGCATTTT.